The following is a T cell receptor beta chain sequence with its context. It has no known antigen specificity. The input lacks base qualities; no much larger clone sits a single base away. The library was made by the immunoSEQ multiplex PCR assay. DNA from the cultured and isolated CD4+ T cells underwent TCR beta CDR3 sequencing. The paper's processing steps were these. Non-productive TCR sequences were removed, reads were trimmed to the CDR3 region, and CDR3s of at least 7 amino acids were retained. The MANAFEST web app was used to pick out antigen-specific clonotypes by comparing their expansion in peptide wells with that in reference cultures. For clones to be considered positive, expansion at FDR<0.05 versus reference and all other wells, an odds ratio above 5, and a frequency above 0.1% in two replicate wells were required. Clonotypes significantly expanded in SARS-CoV-2 spike wells and in at least one common cold coronavirus spike condition were defined as cross-reactive. Using the stringdist R package, CDR3 similarity was measured by Levenshtein distance, and unrooted trees were constructed with ape in R 3.6.1. TCRdb carries this immuneACCESS record with in-frame sequences only. Its versions omit some clonotypes, under half of them owing to an unresolved V gene in the studies checked, with the rest unexplained. V and J calls and clone size come straight from that table; D and trimming were deduced from the DNA. This sample is represented by 25,000 to 40,000 clones; around three fifths of them were singletons. The ten largest clones capture 8.7% of the sample.

The CDR3 runs 16 amino acids, cysteine and phenylalanine included. Just the 48-base CDR3 DNA is kept, in frame starting at base 1. From the germline V gene, CDR1 is MNHEY and CDR2 is SVGAGI. Germline trimming: 1 base from V, 4 bases from J; junction bases outside gene matches: 7. This sample is drawn from a study of vaccination effects on CD4 cells after COVID-19 (dated by TCRdb to 2021 to 2024). Concerning the study at large: Post-vaccine samples across the study were collected a median of 72 days after the second dose, with a range of 14 to 241. The full study included ten to eleven COVID-19 convalescent patients and several SARS-CoV-2-naive healthy vaccine recipients. The study compared SARS-CoV-2 spike-specific CD4+ TCR repertoires before and after mRNA vaccination in COVID-19 convalescent patients and infection-naive vaccine recipients. Cultures from other donors in the study were sequenced with the Oncomine TCR Beta short-read assay on an Illumina iSeq 100.

Study-level results and caveats: Only a small number of convalescent patients were included, and no early post-infection timepoints were available, which limited the study. At late post-vaccination timepoints, both infection-induced and vaccine-induced clones showed marked clonal contraction, consistent with waning T cell responses. In healthy vaccine recipients, vaccine-induced clones were almost all SARS-CoV-2 mono-reactive, with only 1 of 255 cross-reactive with common cold coronaviruses.

The ViraFEST assay stimulated PBMC with viral peptide pools and then used TCR sequencing to identify antigen-specific CD4+ T cell clonotypes by expansion. After less than eleven days of culture, CD4+ T cells were isolated with the EasySep CD4+ T cell isolation kit. Two doses of either the BNT162b2 or the mRNA-1273 mRNA SARS-CoV-2 vaccine were administered to participants. None of the healthy vaccine recipients had a prior SARS-CoV-2 infection, which was confirmed by nucleocapsid antibody tests that came back negative both before and after vaccination. Each well held two million PBMC cultured in IMDM containing roughly 5% human AB serum, 8.5 to 10 IU/ml IL-2 and gentamicin, along with 8 to 10 ug/ml peptides. On days 3 and 7, half of the culture medium was replaced with fresh IL-2-containing medium. Unless otherwise noted, each peptide stimulation condition was cultured in triplicate wells. Using Ficoll-Paque Plus gradient centrifugation, PBMC were separated from whole blood and then either used fresh or cryopreserved at -140C. The overlapping peptide pools covered the spike proteins of SARS-CoV-2 and of the common cold coronaviruses HCoV-NL63, HCoV-OC43 and HCoV-229E. Genomic DNA was extracted from cultured CD4+ T cells with the QIAamp micro DNA kit.

The origin of this receptor is a human donor who received a COVID-19 vaccine. This specimen consisted of CD4+ T cells from PBMCs cultured with SARS-CoV-2 spike peptides, obtained after COVID-19 vaccination. Reading the label with the study, this specimen's cell subset or site is: SARS-CoV-2 spike overlapping peptide pool stimulation. This chain is built from TRBV6-5 and TRBJ2-1; TRBD2 lines up with 7 middle nucleotides. The nucleotide sequence is given as TGTGCCAGCAGTTACTATTCCGGGACTAATTACAATGAGCAGTTCTTC. This codes for CASSYYSGTNYNEQFF.